The present T cell receptor beta chain was sequenced within a study of human T cells and chemical hapten exposure. Overall study: Patients, chiefly female, had alopecia areata, totalis or universalis. General study findings and limits: As patch test score rose, PT1 expanded TCR counts tended to rise as well.

Individual cDNA molecules had unique molecular identifiers attached to them by the library. TCRdb used MiXCR to reprocess the RACE reads, holding one entry per CDR3 protein. The table records about 81,000 distinct CDR3 sequences, 7.5% to 9% of them present only once. CDR3 length: 14 residues. J gave up 6 bases and V 3 bases, and 8 bases lay outside the gene matches. In its sample, this clonotype was seen many times. What it binds is unknown. Time point meaning: patch test 1, 2 weeks after DPC sensitization. Treatment reported: therapeutic diphenylcyclopropenone sensitization with weekly scalp DPC. This TCR came from a woman in her 30s with alopecia areata. Some clones in this sample may be carry-over from other donors' samples. The material sequenced was whole blood, taken in connection with sensitization to the hapten diphenylcyclopropenone (DPC). The chain joins TRBV12-3 or TRBV12-4 to TRBJ2-7, with 7 nucleotides matching TRBD1. The CDR3 sequence: CASSLWQGQREQYF. The CDR3 nucleotides read TGTGCCAGCAGTTTGTGGCAGGGACAGCGCGAGCAGTACTTC.